A single sample is the source of the 15 T cell receptor beta chains below, sequenced in a study of blood T cell repertoires in COVID-19. Assay: immunoSEQ multiplex PCR; the TCRdb copy retains only in-frame clones and omits some. The sample carries 250,000 to 300,000 clones, 87% recorded once. Sequenced input: peripheral blood. These receptors all come from a woman in her forties or fifties who had recovered from COVID-19.

This chain uses TRBV4-2 with TRBJ1-2; D perhaps matches TRBD1 (5 bases). This CDR3 region has 16 residues. The V end lost 0 bases, the J end lost 0 bases, and 11 bases lay between the germline ends. Germline loops: CDR1 LGHNA, CDR2 YNFKEQ. The CDR3 region has the DNA TGTGCCAGCAGCCAAGAGGCGGGGCCGGCTAACTATGGCTACACCTTC. Protein sequence: CASSQEAGPANYGYTF.

The rearrangement uses TRBV4-2 and TRBJ1-1; 10 positions agree with TRBD1. Trimming at V came to 4 bases and at J to 11 bases, leaving 4 bases not matched to a gene. The germline V gene has CDR1 LGHNA and CDR2 YNFKEQ. The CDR3 runs 12 residues. The CDR3 nucleotides are TGTGCCAGCAGCCTTCCGGACAGGGGGGCTTTCTTT. It specifies CASSLPDRGAFF.

The chain recombines TRBV19 with TRBJ2-7; the D gene is possibly TRBD2 (6 bases). Trimming removed 5 bases at V and 6 bases at J, with 17 bases between. The CDR3 has 14 amino acids. Germline-derived CDR1 and CDR2 are LNHDA and SQIVND (reference sequence). CDR3 DNA sequence: TGTGCCAGTAGTCCTCGAGGAGGGGCGGGCGAGCAGTACTTC. Translating it yields CASSPRGGAGEQYF.

V and J are TRBV19 and TRBJ1-1; no reliable D call. CDR1 is LNHDA, CDR2 SQIVND, per germline (reference sequence). V dropped 8 bases and J dropped 1 base, with 20 bases sitting between them. The CDR3 covers 16 residues. This chain's CDR3 is CASRTEALLGNTEAFF. DNA for the CDR3: TGTGCCAGTCGGACGGAGGCCCTCCTGGGGAACACTGAAGCTTTCTTT.

V gene TRBV19 combines with J gene TRBJ1-3; D gene unclear. CDR1 is LNHDA, CDR2 SQIVND, per germline (reference sequence). Trimming removed 6 bases at V and 0 bases at J, with 9 bases between. The CDR3 sequence is 14 residues long. As DNA, the CDR3 is TGTGCCAGTAGGACTTCCAGCTCTGGAAACACCATATATTTT. It translates to CASRTSSSGNTIYF.

This sequence joins TRBV27 and TRBJ1-2; D not certain. The CDR3 spans 13 residues. Trimming removed 6 bases at V and 4 bases at J, with 12 bases between. The germline gives CDR1 MNHEY, CDR2 SMNVEV (reference sequence). The CDR3 nucleotides are TGTGCCAGCAGGGCCAGCGGAACCTATGGCTACACCTTC. Protein: CASRASGTYGYTF.

This chain connects TRBV30 to TRBJ2-7; 8 bases match TRBD2. The V gene end was trimmed by 5 bases and the J gene end by 2 bases; junction bases not matched to a gene: 5. This CDR3 is built from 13 residues. In germline, CDR1 is GTSNPN, CDR2 SVGIG (reference sequence). The CDR3 DNA reads TGTGCCTGGGCCTCGGGAGGGCCCTACGAGCAGTACTTC. Translation gives CAWASGGPYEQYF.

This chain uses TRBV5-6 with TRBJ2-7, with D maybe TRBD1 (5 bases). There are 13 residues in the CDR3. V gave up 2 bases and J gave up 0 bases, with 6 bases separating them. Per the germline V gene, CDR1 is SGHDT and CDR2 is YYEEEE. The CDR3 loop reads CASSFDSSYEQYF. DNA for the CDR3: TGTGCCAGCAGCTTCGACAGCTCCTACGAGCAGTACTTC.

The chain couples TRBV7-2 to TRBJ1-3; no definite D call. This CDR3 comprises 15 residues. Trimming took 1 base from V and 0 from J, leaving 7 bases between them. The germline gives CDR1 SGHTA, CDR2 FQGNSA. For the CDR3, the DNA is TGTGCCAGCAGCTTAGTCTCCCTCTCTGGAAACACCATATATTTT. It encodes CASSLVSLSGNTIYF.

This sequence joins TRBV7-8 and TRBJ1-4; 10 bases fit TRBD1. This CDR3 has 16 residues. Per the germline V gene, CDR1 is SGHVS and CDR2 is FQNEAQ. J was trimmed by 7 bases and V by 5 bases; bases with no gene match: 10. Written as DNA, the CDR3 is TGTGCCAGCAGCACACTCCGACAGGGGGCGGGTGAAAAACTGTTTTTT. Translating gives CASSTLRQGAGEKLFF.

V is TRBV9 and J is TRBJ2-3; maybe TRBD1 (6 bases). The CDR3 loop spans 16 amino acids. Trimming took off 4 bases at V and 4 bases at J, with 19 bases between the two ends. Per the germline V gene, CDR1 is SGDLS and CDR2 is YYNGEE. The CDR3 DNA reads TGTGCCAGCAGCATTAACAACCGGGACACGTCAGATACGCAGTATTTT. Translating it yields CASSINNRDTSDTQYF.

V and J are TRBV9 and TRBJ2-5; unclear D gene. The CDR3 consists of 13 residues. Germline values: CDR1 SGDLS, CDR2 YYNGEE. V gave up 2 bases and J gave up 5 bases, with 10 bases separating them. This CDR3 reads CASSVSVSETQYF. The CDR3 DNA reads TGTGCCAGCAGCGTCTCGGTCTCCGAGACCCAGTACTTC.

This chain uses TRBV27 with TRBJ2-1, with TRBD2 identical over 11 bases. Trimming removed 2 bases from V and 7 bases from J; junction bases left unmatched: 7. Germline V gives CDR1 MNHEY, CDR2 SMNVEV (reference sequence). CDR3 length equals 16 residues. CDR3 bases: TGTGCCAGCAGTTTAATTTTAGCGGGAGGGTGGAATGAGCAGTTCTTC. Translating it yields CASSLILAGGWNEQFF.

The chain joins TRBV5-5 to TRBJ2-1, with 7 bases lining up with TRBD2. Germline V gene lookup returns CDR1 SGHKS and CDR2 YYEKEE (reference sequence). Germline trimming cut 4 bases from V and 2 bases from J; bases unmatched to any gene: 9. The CDR3 contains 16 residues. In DNA form, the CDR3 reads TGTGCCAGCAGCCCGAGGATGGGGGGGACCTACAATGAGCAGTTCTTC. Encoded protein: CASSPRMGGTYNEQFF. The complete variable domain, with remaining parts taken from reference TRBV5-5 and TRBJ2-1, reads DAGVTQSPTHLIKTRGQQVTLRCSPISGHKSVSWYQQVLGQGPQFIFQYYEKEERGRGNFPDRFSARQFPNYSSELNVNALLLGDSALYLCASSPRMGGTYNEQFFGPGTRLTVL.

The chain is built from TRBV3-1 (or the pseudogene TRBV3-2) and TRBJ2-7; a weak D match, TRBD2 (6 bases). The CDR3 consists of 15 residues. The V gene's germline CDR1 is LGHDT and CDR2 YNNKEL (reference sequence). V lost 1 base and J lost 3, with 13 bases in between. CDR3: CASSQGIAVDYEQYF. Here the CDR3 DNA reads TGTGCCAGCAGCCAAGGGATAGCGGTCGACTACGAGCAGTACTTC.